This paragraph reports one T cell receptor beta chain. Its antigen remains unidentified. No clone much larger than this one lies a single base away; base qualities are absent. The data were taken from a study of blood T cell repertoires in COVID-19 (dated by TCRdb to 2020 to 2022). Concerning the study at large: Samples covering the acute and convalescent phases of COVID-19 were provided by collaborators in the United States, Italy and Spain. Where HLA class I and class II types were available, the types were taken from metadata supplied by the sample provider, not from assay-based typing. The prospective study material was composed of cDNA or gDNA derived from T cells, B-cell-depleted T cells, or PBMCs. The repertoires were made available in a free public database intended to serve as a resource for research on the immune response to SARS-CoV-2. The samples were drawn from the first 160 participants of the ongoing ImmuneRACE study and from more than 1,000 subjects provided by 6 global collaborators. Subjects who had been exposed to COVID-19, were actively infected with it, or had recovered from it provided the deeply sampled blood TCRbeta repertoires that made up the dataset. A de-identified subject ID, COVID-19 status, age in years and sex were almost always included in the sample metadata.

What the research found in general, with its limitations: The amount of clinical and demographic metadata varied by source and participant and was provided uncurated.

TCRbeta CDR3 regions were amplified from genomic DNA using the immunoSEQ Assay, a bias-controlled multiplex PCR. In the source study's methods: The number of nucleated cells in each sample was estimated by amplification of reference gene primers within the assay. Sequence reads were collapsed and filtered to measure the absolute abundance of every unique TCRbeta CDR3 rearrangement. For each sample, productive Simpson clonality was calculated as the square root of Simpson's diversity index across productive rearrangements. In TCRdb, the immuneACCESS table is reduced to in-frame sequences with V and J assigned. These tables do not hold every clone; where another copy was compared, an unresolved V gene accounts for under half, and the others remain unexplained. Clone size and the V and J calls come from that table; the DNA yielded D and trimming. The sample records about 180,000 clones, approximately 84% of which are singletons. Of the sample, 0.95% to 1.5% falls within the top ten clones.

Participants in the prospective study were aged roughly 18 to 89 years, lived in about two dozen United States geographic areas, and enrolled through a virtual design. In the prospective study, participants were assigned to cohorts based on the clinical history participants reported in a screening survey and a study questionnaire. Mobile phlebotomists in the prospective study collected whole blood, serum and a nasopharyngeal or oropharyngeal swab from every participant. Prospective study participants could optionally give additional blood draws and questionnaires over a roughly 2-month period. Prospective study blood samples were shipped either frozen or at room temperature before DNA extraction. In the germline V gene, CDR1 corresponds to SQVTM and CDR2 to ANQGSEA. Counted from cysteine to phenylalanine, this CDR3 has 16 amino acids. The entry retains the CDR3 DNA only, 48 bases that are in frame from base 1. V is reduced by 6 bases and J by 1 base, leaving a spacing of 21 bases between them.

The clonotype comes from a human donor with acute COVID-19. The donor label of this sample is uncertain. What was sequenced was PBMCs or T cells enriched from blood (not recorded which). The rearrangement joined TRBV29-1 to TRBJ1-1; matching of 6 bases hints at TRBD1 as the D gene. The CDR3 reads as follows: CSVDLMSRGPNTEAFF. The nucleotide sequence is TGCAGCGTCGATCTTATGTCCAGGGGTCCGAACACTGAAGCTTTCTTT. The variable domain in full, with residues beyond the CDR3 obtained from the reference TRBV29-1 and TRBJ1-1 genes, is SAVISQKPSRDICQRGTSLTIQCQVDSQVTMMFWYRQQPGQSLTLIATANQGSEATYESGFVIDKFPISRPNLTFSTLTVSNMSPEDSSIYLCSVDLMSRGPNTEAFFGQGTRLTVV.